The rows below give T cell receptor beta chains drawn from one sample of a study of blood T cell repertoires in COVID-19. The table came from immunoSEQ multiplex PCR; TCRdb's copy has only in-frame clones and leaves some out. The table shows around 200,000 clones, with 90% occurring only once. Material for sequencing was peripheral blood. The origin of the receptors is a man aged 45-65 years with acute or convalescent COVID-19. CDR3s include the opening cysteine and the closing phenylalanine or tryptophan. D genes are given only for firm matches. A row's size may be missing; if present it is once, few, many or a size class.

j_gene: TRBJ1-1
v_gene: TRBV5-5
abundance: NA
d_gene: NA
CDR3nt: TGTGCCAGCAGCTTGGCAGGGAGGGCTTTCTTT
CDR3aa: CASSLAGRAFF

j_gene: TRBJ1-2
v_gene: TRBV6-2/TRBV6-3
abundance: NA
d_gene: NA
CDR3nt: TGTGCCAGCAGTCAGGACAGCCTTAACTATGGCTACACCTTC
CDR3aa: CASSQDSLNYGYTF

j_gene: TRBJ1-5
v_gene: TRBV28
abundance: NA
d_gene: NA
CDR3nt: TGTGCCAGCAGCCTTATCGGCGGCCATAGCAATCAGCCCCAGCATTTT
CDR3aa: CASSLIGGHSNQPQHF

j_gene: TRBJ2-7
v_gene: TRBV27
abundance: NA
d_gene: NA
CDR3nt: TGTGCCAGCAGTTTAACTAGCCCTGGGAACGAGCAGTACTTC
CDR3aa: CASSLTSPGNEQYF

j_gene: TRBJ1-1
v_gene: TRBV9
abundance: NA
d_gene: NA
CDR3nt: TGTGCCAGCAGCTCGAAGACATACCTCGACACTGAAGCTTTCTTT
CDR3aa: CASSSKTYLDTEAFF

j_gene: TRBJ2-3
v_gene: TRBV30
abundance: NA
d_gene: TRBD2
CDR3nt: TGTGCCTGGAGTCGAGGTAGCGGGGACACAGATACGCAGTATTTT
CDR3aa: CAWSRGSGDTDTQYF

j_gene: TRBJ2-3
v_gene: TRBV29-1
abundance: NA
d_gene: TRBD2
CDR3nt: TGCAGCGGGAAACCTAGCGGGAGAACAGATACGCAGTATTTT
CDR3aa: CSGKPSGRTDTQYF

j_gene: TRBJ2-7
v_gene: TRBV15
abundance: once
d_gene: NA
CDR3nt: TGTGCCACCAGCAGGGAGGTCCCCTACGAGCAGTACTTC
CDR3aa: CATSREVPYEQYF

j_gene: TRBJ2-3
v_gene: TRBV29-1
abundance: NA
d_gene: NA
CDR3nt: TGCAGCTCAAGGGGGGGGGTTACTAGCACAGATACGCAGTATTTT
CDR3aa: CSSRGGVTSTDTQYF

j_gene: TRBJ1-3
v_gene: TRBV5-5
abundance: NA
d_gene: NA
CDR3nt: TGTGCCAGCAGCCCAGACATGCCGCCGGGAAACACCATATATTTT
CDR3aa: CASSPDMPPGNTIYF

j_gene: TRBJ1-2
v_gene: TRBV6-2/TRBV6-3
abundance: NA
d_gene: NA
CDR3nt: TGTGCCAGCAGTTACTCGCGAGAGGGGGACTATGGCTACACCTTC
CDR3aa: CASSYSREGDYGYTF

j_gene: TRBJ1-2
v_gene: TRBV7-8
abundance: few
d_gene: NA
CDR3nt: TGTGCCAGCAGCTTAGTCGGGTTGGGGGAGGGCTATGGCTACACCTTC
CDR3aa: CASSLVGLGEGYGYTF

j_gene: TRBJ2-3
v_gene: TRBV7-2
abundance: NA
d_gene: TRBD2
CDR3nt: TGTGCCAGCAGCACAGGGGTCCTAGCGGGAGGCACAGATACGCAGTATTTT
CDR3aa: CASSTGVLAGGTDTQYF

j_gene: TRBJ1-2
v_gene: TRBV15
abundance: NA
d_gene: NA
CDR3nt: TGTGCCACCGGGGCTGGGCAACACCGTATCGGTGGCTACACCTTC
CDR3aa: CATGAGQHRIGGYTF

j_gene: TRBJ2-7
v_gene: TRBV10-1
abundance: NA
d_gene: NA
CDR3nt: TGCGCCAGCAGTGAAACAGGGAGAAGTGAGCAGTACTTC
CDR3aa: CASSETGRSEQYF

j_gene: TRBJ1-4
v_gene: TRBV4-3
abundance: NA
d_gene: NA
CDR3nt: TGCGCCAGCAGCCAAGTTGCCTACACTAATGAAAAACTGTTTTTT
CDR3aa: CASSQVAYTNEKLFF

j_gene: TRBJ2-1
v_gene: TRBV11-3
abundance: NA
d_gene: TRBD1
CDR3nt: TGTGCCAGCAGCTCAGGGGACAGCAATGAGCAGTTCTTC
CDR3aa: CASSSGDSNEQFF

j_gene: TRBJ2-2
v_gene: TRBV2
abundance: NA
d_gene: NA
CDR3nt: TGTGCCAGCAGTGTCCAGGGGACCGGGGAGCTGTTTTTT
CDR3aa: CASSVQGTGELFF

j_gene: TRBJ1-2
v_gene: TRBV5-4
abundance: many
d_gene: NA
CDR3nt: TGTGCCTGCTTCCCTTTTTCAGGGGACTATGGCTACACCTTC
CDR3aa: CACFPFSGDYGYTF

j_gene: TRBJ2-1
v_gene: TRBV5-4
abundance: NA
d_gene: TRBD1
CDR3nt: TGTGCCAGCAGCTTGGGGGACAGGGGGGTTAATGAGCAGTTCTTC
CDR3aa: CASSLGDRGVNEQFF

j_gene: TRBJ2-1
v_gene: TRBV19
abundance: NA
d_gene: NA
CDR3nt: TGTGCCAGTAGTTCCCTACAGGGATGGTCATCTTCGGATGAGCAGTTCTTC
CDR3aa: CASSSLQGWSSSDEQFF

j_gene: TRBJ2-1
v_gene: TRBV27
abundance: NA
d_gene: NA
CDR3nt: TGTGCCAGCAGTTCGGGGGACAATGAGCAGTTCTTC
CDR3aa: CASSSGDNEQFF

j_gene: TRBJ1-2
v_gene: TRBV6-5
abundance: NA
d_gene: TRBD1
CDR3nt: TGTGCCAGCAGTTACTCTGGGACAGGGGGAGGCTACACCTTC
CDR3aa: CASSYSGTGGGYTF

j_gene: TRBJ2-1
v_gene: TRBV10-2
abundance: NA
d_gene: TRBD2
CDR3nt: TGCGCCAGCAGTTTCGAGACTAGCGGCAATGAGCAGTTCTTC
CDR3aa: CASSFETSGNEQFF

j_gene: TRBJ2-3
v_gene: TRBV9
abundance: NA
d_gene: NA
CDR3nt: TGTGCCAGCAGCGTAGGGGGCGGCTGGGGCACAGATACGCAGTATTTT
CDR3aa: CASSVGGGWGTDTQYF

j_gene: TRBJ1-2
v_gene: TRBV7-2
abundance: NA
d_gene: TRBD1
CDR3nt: TGTGCCAGCAACAACAGGGGAGACTATGGCTACACCTTC
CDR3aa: CASNNRGDYGYTF

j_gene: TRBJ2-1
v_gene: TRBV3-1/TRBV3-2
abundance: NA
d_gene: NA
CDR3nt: TGTGCCAGCAGCCAGAGGGGAGGGGGGCCCTACAATGAGCAGTTCTTC
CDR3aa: CASSQRGGGPYNEQFF

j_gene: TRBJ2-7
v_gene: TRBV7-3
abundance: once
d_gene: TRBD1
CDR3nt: TGTGCCAGCAGCCTAACAGGGGGCGGGACGAACGAGCAGTACTTC
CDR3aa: CASSLTGGGTNEQYF

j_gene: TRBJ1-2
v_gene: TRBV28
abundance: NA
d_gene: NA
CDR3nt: TGTGCCAGCAGTTCCCCCTCGGGCTACACCTTC
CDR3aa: CASSSPSGYTF

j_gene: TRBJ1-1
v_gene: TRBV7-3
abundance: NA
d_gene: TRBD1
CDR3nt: TGTGCCAACCCCGACAGGGGCCCTGAAGCTTTCTTT
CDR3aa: CANPDRGPEAFF

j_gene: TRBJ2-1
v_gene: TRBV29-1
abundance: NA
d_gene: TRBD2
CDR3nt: TGCAGCGCCAACCACCGTCCCCTTGGCGGGGGGGCCTCGAATGAGCAGTTCTTC
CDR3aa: CSANHRPLGGGASNEQFF

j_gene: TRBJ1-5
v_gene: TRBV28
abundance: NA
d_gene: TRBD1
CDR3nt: TGTGCCAGCATTGGACAGGTCCTAAGCAATCAGCCCCAGCATTTT
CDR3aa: CASIGQVLSNQPQHF

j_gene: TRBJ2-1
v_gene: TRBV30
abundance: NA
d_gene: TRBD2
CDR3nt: TGTGCCTGGAGTGGGATAGCGGGTAAATCCTACAATGAGCAGTTCTTC
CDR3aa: CAWSGIAGKSYNEQFF

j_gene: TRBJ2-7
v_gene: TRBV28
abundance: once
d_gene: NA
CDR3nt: TGTGCCAGCAGTTTCCCAGGGGAGTCCTACGAGCAGTACTTC
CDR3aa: CASSFPGESYEQYF

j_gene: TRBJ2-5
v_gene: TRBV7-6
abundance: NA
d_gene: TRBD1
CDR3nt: TGTGCCAGCAAGAAACAGGGGGCGCCCGAAGAGACCCAGTACTTC
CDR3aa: CASKKQGAPEETQYF

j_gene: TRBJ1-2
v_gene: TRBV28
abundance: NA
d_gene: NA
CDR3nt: TGTGCCAGCAGTCCCCCGGCAGGGAAGGGTTACACCTTC
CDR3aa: CASSPPAGKGYTF

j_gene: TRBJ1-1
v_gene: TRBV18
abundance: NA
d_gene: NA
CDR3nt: TGTGCCAGCTCACCCCTTGTGAACACTGAAGCTTTCTTT
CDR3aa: CASSPLVNTEAFF

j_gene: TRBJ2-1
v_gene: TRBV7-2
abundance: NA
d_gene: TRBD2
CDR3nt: TGTGCCAGCAGCCCCAAGAGCGGGACGGGAAATGAGCAGTTCTTC
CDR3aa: CASSPKSGTGNEQFF

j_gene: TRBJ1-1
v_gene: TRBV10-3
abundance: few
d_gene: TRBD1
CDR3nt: TGTGCCACCACAGGGGCGGCCACTGAAGCTTTCTTT
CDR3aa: CATTGAATEAFF

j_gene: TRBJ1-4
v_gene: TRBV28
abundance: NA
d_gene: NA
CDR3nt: TGTGCCACGGCCGCGAGGTGGGCTAATGAAAAACTGTTTTTT
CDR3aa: CATAARWANEKLFF

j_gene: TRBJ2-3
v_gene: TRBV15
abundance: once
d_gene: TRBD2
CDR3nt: TGTGCCACCAGCAGAGATCGGTGGGGGGGATTCACAGATACGCAGTATTTT
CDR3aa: CATSRDRWGGFTDTQYF

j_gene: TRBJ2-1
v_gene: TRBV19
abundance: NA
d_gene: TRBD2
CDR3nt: TGTGCCAGTAGTATTACGAGCGGGAGTTATGAGCAGTTCTTC
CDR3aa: CASSITSGSYEQFF

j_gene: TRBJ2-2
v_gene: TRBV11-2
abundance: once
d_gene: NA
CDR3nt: TGTGCCAGCAGTCAGGGAACAGCCGTCACCGGGGAGCTGTTTTTT
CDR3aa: CASSQGTAVTGELFF

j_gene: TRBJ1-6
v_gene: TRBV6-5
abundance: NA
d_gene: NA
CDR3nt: TGTGCCAGCAGTTACTCGGGGGGAACGACGAGGTCACCCCTCCACTTT
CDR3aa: CASSYSGGTTRSPLHF

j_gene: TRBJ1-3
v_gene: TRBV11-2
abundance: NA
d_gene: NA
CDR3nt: TGTGCCAGCAGCTTAAGTACAGACGGCCGGAGAAACACCATATATTTT
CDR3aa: CASSLSTDGRRNTIYF

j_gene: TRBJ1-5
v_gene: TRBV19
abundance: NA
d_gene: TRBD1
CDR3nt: TGTGCCAGTAACCCAGGGGGCTGGAATCAGCCCCAGCATTTT
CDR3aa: CASNPGGWNQPQHF

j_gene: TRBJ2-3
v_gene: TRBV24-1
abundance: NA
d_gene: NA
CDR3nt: TGTGCCACCAGTGACCCCGGACAGAGCACAGATACGCAGTATTTT
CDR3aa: CATSDPGQSTDTQYF

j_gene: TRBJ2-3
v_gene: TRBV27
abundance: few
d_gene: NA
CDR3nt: TGTGCCAGCAGTACCCAGGGCACAGATACGCAGTATTTT
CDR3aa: CASSTQGTDTQYF